This T cell receptor beta chain was recovered during a study of blood T cell repertoires in COVID-19 (dated by TCRdb to the early 2020s). Concerning the study at large: Samples from collaborators originated in the United States, Italy and Spain and spanned both the acute and convalescent phases of COVID-19. The prospective study material was composed of cDNA or gDNA derived from T cells, B-cell-depleted T cells, or PBMCs. Deeply sampled blood TCRbeta repertoires from subjects exposed to, actively infected with, or recovered from COVID-19 were included in the dataset. The repertoires were made available in a free public database intended to serve as a resource for research on the immune response to SARS-CoV-2. The samples were drawn from two sources: the first 160 participants of the ongoing ImmuneRACE study, and approximately 1,300 subjects contributed by 6 global collaborators. Nearly every sample came with metadata listing a de-identified subject ID, COVID-19 status, age in years and sex. HLA class I and class II types, where available, came from metadata supplied by the sample provider rather than from assay-based typing. The full study reports these points: The amount of clinical and demographic metadata varied by source and participant and was provided uncurated.

This clone was picked up one time. What antigen it recognizes has not been identified. No clone much larger than this one lies a single base away; base qualities are absent. Whole blood was collected in K2EDTA tubes by collaborating institutions according to the institutions' own protocols. For TCRbeta analysis, collaborator samples were shipped as frozen whole blood, as isolated PBMCs, or as DNA extracted from either sample type. The cysteine opens and the phenylalanine closes a CDR3 of 17 amino acids. Just CDR3 DNA is preserved here, 51 bases in frame from base 1. V lost 0 bases and J lost 6 bases, and the count of bases not matched to a germline gene is 9. Via the germline V gene, CDR1 is SGDLS and CDR2 YYNGEE. The immunoSEQ Assay, a bias-controlled multiplex PCR, was used to amplify TCRbeta CDR3 regions from genomic DNA. In the paper's pipeline: Within the assay, amplification of reference gene primers was used to estimate how many nucleated cells each sample contained. To quantify the absolute abundance of each unique TCRbeta CDR3 rearrangement, sequence reads were collapsed and filtered. For each sample, productive Simpson clonality was calculated as the square root of Simpson's diversity index over productive rearrangements. What TCRdb holds here is the immuneACCESS table cut down to in-frame rearrangements. Part of the clones is not present; checked against another copy, under half of the missing clones reflect an unresolved V gene, and the others are unexplained. V and J calls and clone size are copied from that table; D and trimming were computed from the DNA. A total of more than 100,000 clones appear in this sample, approximately 87% of them only once. Roughly 2.5% of the sample lies in the top ten.

Sequencing used peripheral blood. Rearrangement joined TRBV9 to TRBJ1-6, and TRBD1 aligns with 7 junction nucleotides. The receptor's source is a man aged 50-60 years with active COVID-19. The CDR3 region has the sequence CASSVVGTVSPNSPLHF. The DNA is as follows: TGTGCCAGCAGCGTAGTTGGGACAGTCTCCCCTAATTCACCCCTCCACTTT.